Listed below are T cell receptor beta chains from one sample, sequenced in a study of blood T cell repertoires in COVID-19. The assay was immunoSEQ multiplex PCR, and TCRdb's table has in-frame clones only and misses some. The table has 110,000 or so clones, around 85% seen once; the top ten hold approximately 13%. Specimen: peripheral blood. Receptors originate from a human donor in a cohort sampled during active COVID-19. Both conserved end residues are part of each CDR3. Each record gives: V gene, clone size, D gene, CDR3 length, J gene, CDR3 protein, CDR3 DNA. The D gene is left open where the match is weak. Size is stated for part of the rows, as once, few or many counts, or as a class when the clone is expanded.

>TRBV14|.|.|14|TRBJ2-3
CASSQDWSGDTQYF
TGTGCCAGCAGCCAAGATTGGTCAGGGGATACGCAGTATTTT
>TRBV7-2|few|TRBD1|14|TRBJ1-2
CASRSGQGLDGYTF
TGTGCCAGCAGGTCGGGACAGGGTTTGGATGGCTACACCTTC
>TRBV19|.|TRBD1|13|TRBJ1-2
CASSPQGGIGYTF
TGTGCCAGTAGCCCGCAAGGGGGCATTGGCTACACCTTC
>TRBV11-2|few|.|17|TRBJ2-3
CASSLRQVARVTDTQYF
TGTGCCAGCAGCTTGAGACAGGTGGCGAGGGTCACAGATACGCAGTATTTT
>TRBV7-9|.|TRBD1|11|TRBJ2-3
CASSPRDRVYF
TGTGCCAGCAGCCCCCGGGACAGGGTGTATTTT
>TRBV6-5|.|.|13|TRBJ1-2
CASATVANYGYTF
TGTGCCAGCGCGACAGTCGCTAACTATGGCTACACCTTC
>TRBV14|.|.|14|TRBJ1-2
CASSQEGKVGGYTF
TGTGCCAGCAGCCAAGAGGGCAAAGTGGGTGGCTACACCTTC
>TRBV9|.|TRBD2|18|TRBJ2-5
CASSVFAGGPGAKETQYF
TGTGCCAGCAGCGTTTTCGCGGGGGGGCCCGGGGCGAAAGAGACCCAGTACTTC
>TRBV7-2|.|.|15|TRBJ2-5
CASSLVGGNQETQYF
TGTGCCAGCAGCTTAGTTGGCGGGAACCAAGAGACCCAGTACTTC
>TRBV5-4|.|TRBD2|16|TRBJ2-7
CASSPTSGGPPYEQYF
TGTGCCAGCAGCCCCACTAGCGGGGGGCCCCCCTACGAGCAGTACTTC
>TRBV5-6|.|.|15|TRBJ1-5
CASSFGRHSNQPQHF
TGTGCCAGCAGCTTCGGGAGACATAGCAATCAGCCCCAGCATTTT
>TRBV5-1|once|TRBD2|19|TRBJ2-1
CASSLRGASSGGSYNEQFF
TGCGCCAGCAGCCTACGTGGCGCCTCTAGCGGGGGCTCCTACAATGAGCAGTTCTTC
>TRBV18|.|.|15|TRBJ2-7
CASSNFTGLAYEQYF
TGTGCCAGCTCAAATTTCACAGGGTTGGCCTACGAGCAGTACTTC
>TRBV2|.|TRBD2|15|TRBJ2-1
CASNPNTAGGVEQFF
TGTGCCAGCAATCCTAATACAGCGGGGGGAGTTGAGCAGTTCTTC
>TRBV27|.|.|18|TRBJ2-4
CASSLSKAGQLAKNIQYF
TGTGCCAGCAGTTTATCGAAGGCAGGGCAGCTAGCCAAAAACATTCAGTACTTC
>TRBV7-3|.|.|15|TRBJ2-2
CASSARRRGTGELFF
TGTGCCAGCAGCGCACGAAGGCGGGGCACCGGGGAGCTGTTTTTT
>TRBV28|.|.|14|TRBJ1-4
CASSGDATNEKLFF
TGTGCCAGCAGCGGGGATGCAACTAATGAAAAACTGTTTTTT
>TRBV19|.|TRBD1|14|TRBJ1-1
CAIRETGGESEAFF
TGTGCCATTAGAGAGACAGGGGGGGAGTCTGAAGCTTTCTTT
>TRBV28|.|.|13|TRBJ1-2
CASRKQGSYGYTF
TGTGCCAGCAGGAAACAGGGAAGCTATGGCTACACCTTC
>TRBV5-6|once|.|13|TRBJ2-1
CASSLWSDNEQFF
TGTGCCAGCAGCTTGTGGTCAGACAATGAGCAGTTCTTC
>TRBV12-5|.|.|16|TRBJ2-1
CASGPPGTYQPNEQFF
TGTGCTAGTGGACCCCCGGGGACTTACCAACCCAATGAGCAGTTCTTC
>TRBV21-1|.|.|16|TRBJ2-7
CASSKGGGGSSYEQYF
TGTGCCAGCAGCAAAGGGGGGGGCGGGAGCTCCTACGAGCAGTACTTC
>TRBV20-1|.|TRBD1|14|TRBJ2-7
CSASPGQGSYEQYF
TGCAGTGCTAGTCCAGGACAGGGCTCCTACGAGCAGTACTTC
>TRBV2|once|TRBD2|15|TRBJ2-3
CASSSRTSATDTQYF
TGTGCCAGCAGCTCCCGGACTAGCGCTACAGATACGCAGTATTTT
>TRBV7-2|.|TRBD2|15|TRBJ2-7
CASSSRQSPSGGQYF
TGTGCCAGCAGCTCCCGACAGTCTCCTAGCGGGGGGCAGTACTTC
>TRBV2|once|.|14|TRBJ1-5
CASRRQTLGQPQHF
TGTGCCAGCAGGCGGCAGACCCTTGGACAGCCCCAGCATTTT
>TRBV30|.|.|12|TRBJ1-3
CAWIWGGNTIYF
TGTGCCTGGATTTGGGGCGGAAACACCATATATTTT
>TRBV6-6|.|.|14|TRBJ2-2
CASSSGANTGELFF
TGTGCCAGCAGCTCAGGGGCGAACACCGGGGAGCTGTTTTTT
>TRBV7-9|.|TRBD1|11|TRBJ2-1
CASSSNRGWFF
TGTGCCAGCAGCTCAAACAGGGGTTGGTTCTTC
>TRBV19|.|.|13|TRBJ1-2
CASSIGGAAGYTF
TGTGCCAGTAGTATTGGGGGCGCGGCTGGCTACACCTTC
>TRBV20-1|once|.|17|TRBJ2-1
CSASSPGTPRGSNEQFF
TGCAGTGCTAGTTCCCCCGGGACACCGAGAGGTAGCAATGAGCAGTTCTTC
>TRBV7-3|.|TRBD1|16|TRBJ2-7
CASSLTGDSYLYEQYF
TGTGCCAGCAGCTTAACCGGGGACAGCTACCTTTACGAGCAGTACTTC
>TRBV7-2|.|TRBD1|16|TRBJ2-6
CASSSQGASGANVLTF
TGTGCCAGCAGCTCCCAGGGGGCATCGGGGGCCAACGTCCTGACTTTC
>TRBV6-5|.|.|14|TRBJ2-3
CASSYGDNTDTQYF
TGTGCCAGCAGTTACGGGGACAACACAGATACGCAGTATTTT
>TRBV6-5|.|.|13|TRBJ2-3
CASSQGGGDTQYF
TGTGCCAGCAGTCAGGGAGGTGGGGATACGCAGTATTTT
>TRBV18|.|TRBD1|15|TRBJ2-1
CASSPGQGNYNEQFF
TGTGCCAGCTCCCCTGGACAGGGGAACTACAATGAGCAGTTCTTC
>TRBV5-8|.|TRBD2|14|TRBJ2-3
CASSFGGVTDTQYF
TGTGCCAGCAGCTTTGGGGGGGTCACAGATACGCAGTATTTT